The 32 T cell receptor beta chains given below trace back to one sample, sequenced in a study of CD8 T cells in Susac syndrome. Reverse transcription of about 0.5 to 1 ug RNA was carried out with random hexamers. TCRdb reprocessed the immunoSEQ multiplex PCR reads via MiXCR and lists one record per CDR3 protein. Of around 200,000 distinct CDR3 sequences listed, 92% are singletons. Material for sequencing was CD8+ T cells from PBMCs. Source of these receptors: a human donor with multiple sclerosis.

The CDR3 sequence: CSFGGRNEQFF. The CDR3 DNA sequence: TGCAGCTTTGGGGGGCGCAATGAGCAGTTCTTC. This chain links TRBV29-1 with TRBJ2-1; D tentatively fits TRBD1 or TRBD2 (6 bases each). Germline loops: CDR1 SQVTM, CDR2 ANQGSEA. The ends were cut back, 8 bases at V and 6 bases at J, with 11 bases in the middle. The CDR3 extends over 11 amino acids.

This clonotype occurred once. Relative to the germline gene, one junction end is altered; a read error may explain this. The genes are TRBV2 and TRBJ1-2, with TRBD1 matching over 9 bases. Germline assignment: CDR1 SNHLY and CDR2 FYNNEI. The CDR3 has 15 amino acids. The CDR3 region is CASSVDRGFVYDYTF. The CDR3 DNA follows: TGTGCCAGCAGTGTGGACAGGGGATTTGTCTATGACTACACCTTC. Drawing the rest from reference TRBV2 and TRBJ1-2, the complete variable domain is EPEVTQTPSHQVTQMGQEVILRCVPISNHLYFYWYRQILGQKVEFLVSFYNNEISEKSEIFDDQFSVERPDGSNFTLKIRSTKLEDSAMYFCASSVDRGFVYDYTFGSGTRLTVV.

The CDR3 loop reads CASPNARATYEQYF. The CDR3, as DNA: TGTGCCAGCCCAAACGCGCGGGCAACCTACGAGCAGTACTTC. The chain is built from TRBV6-4 and TRBJ2-7, with D possibly matching TRBD2 (5 bases). The CDR3 extends over 14 amino acids. CDR1 and CDR2 from the germline V gene are MRHNA and SNTAGT. V was cut by 8 bases and J by 2 bases, with 16 bases left in between.

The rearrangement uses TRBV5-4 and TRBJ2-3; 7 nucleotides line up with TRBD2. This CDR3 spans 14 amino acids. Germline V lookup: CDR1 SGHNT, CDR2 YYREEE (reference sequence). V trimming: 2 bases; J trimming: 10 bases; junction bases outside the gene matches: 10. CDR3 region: CASSFGLGPPAQYF. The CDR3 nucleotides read TGTGCCAGCAGCTTCGGACTAGGCCCCCCAGCGCAGTATTTT.

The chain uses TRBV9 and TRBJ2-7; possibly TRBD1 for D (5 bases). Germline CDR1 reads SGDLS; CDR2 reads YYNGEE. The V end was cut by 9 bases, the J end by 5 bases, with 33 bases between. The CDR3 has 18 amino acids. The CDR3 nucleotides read TGTGCCACCCTTAAACAGGAAAAGGCCCCTTTAGACCCGAACGAGCAGTACTTC. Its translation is CATLKQEKAPLDPNEQYF. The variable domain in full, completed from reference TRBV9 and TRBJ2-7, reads DSGVTQTPKHLITATGQRVTLRCSPRSGDLSVYWYQQSLDQGLQFLIQYYNGEERAKGNILERFSAQQFPDLHSELNLSSLELGDSALYFCATLKQEKAPLDPNEQYFGPGTRLTVT.

Here the CDR3 DNA reads TGTGCCAGCAGCTCTACTACCCGAAGCACCGGGGAGCTGTTTTTT. This encodes CASSSTTRSTGELFF. This sequence joins TRBV2 and TRBJ2-2; D call uncertain. V lost 6 bases and J 4 bases, leaving 15 bases between the germline ends. This CDR3 is built from 15 residues. Germline CDR1 SNHLY, CDR2 FYNNEI. The full variable domain, rest sourced from reference TRBV2 and TRBJ2-2, is EPEVTQTPSHQVTQMGQEVILRCVPISNHLYFYWYRQILGQKVEFLVSFYNNEISEKSEIFDDQFSVERPDGSNFTLKIRSTKLEDSAMYFCASSSTTRSTGELFFGEGSRLTVL.

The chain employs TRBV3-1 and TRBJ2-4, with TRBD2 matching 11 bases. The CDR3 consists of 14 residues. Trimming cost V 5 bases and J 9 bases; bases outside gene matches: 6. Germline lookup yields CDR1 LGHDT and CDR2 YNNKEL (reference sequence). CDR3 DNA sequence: TGTGCCAGCAGCTATAGACTAGCGGGGCCCATTCAGTACTTC. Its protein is CASSYRLAGPIQYF.

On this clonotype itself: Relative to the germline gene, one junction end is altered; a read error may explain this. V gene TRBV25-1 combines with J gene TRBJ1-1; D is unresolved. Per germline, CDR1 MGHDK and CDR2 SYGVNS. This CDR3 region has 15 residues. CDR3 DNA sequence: TGTGCCAGCAGTGTCCCAGGCAGCGTGAACACTGAAGTTTTCTTT. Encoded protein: CASSVPGSVNTEVFF.

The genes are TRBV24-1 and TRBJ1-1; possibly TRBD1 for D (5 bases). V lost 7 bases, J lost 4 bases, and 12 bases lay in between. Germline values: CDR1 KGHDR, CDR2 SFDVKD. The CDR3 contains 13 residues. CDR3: CATRGQGRTEAFF. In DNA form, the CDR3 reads TGTGCCACCAGGGGCCAGGGACGCACTGAAGCTTTCTTT.

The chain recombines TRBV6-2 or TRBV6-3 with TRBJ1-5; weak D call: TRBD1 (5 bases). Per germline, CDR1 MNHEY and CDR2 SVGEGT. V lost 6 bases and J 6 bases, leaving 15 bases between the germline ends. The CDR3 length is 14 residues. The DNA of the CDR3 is TGTGCCAGCAGCGCCCAGGGTTTGGGTCAGCCCCAGCATTTT. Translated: CASSAQGLGQPQHF.

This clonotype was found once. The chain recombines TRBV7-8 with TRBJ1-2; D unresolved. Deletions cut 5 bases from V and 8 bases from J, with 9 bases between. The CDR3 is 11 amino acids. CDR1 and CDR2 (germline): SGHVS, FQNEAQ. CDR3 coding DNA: TGTGCCAGCAGCGGAGCTTCGGGCTACACCTTC. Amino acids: CASSGASGYTF.

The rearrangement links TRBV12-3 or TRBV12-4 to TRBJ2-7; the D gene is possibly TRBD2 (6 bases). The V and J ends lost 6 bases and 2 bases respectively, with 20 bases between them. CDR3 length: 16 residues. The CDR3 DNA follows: TGTGCCAGCAGCGCCGTCGGGACTTTGCAACCCTACGAGCAGTACTTC. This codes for CASSAVGTLQPYEQYF.

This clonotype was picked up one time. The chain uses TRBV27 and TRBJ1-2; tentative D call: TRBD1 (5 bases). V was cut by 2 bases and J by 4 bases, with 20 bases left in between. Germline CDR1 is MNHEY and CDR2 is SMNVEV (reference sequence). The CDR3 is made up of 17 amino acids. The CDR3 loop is CASSLGPMRGLLYGYTF. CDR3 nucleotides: TGTGCCAGCAGTTTAGGGCCTATGAGGGGCCTCCTCTATGGCTACACCTTC.

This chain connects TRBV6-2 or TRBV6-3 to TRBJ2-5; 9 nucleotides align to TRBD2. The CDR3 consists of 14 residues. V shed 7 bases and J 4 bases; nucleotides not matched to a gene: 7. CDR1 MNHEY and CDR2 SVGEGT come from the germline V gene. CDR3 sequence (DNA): TGTGCCAGCATCGCGGGGGGGCCAGGAGAGACCCAGTACTTC. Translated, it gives CASIAGGPGETQYF.

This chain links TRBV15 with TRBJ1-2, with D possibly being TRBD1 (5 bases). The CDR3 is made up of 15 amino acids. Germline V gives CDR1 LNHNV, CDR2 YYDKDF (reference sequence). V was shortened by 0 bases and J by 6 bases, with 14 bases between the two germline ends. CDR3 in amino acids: CATSREGRAPNGYTF. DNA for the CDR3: TGTGCCACCAGCAGAGAGGGCAGGGCCCCGAATGGCTACACCTTC.

This CDR3 reads CASYRDRDGTQYF. In DNA form, the CDR3 reads TGTGCCTCCTACCGGGACAGGGACGGGACCCAGTACTTC. J is TRBJ2-5 and V is TRBV30; TRBD1 agrees at 9 bases. Germline trimming cut 7 bases from V and 7 bases from J; bases unmatched to any gene: 10. Germline-derived CDR1 and CDR2 are GTSNPN and SVGIG (reference sequence). The length of the CDR3 is 13 residues.

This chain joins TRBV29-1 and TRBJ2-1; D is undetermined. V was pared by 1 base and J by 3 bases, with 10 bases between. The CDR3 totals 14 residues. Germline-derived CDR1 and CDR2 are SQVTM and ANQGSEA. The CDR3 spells CSVEGAWVYNEQFF. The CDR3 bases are TGCAGCGTTGAAGGGGCCTGGGTCTACAATGAGCAGTTCTTC.

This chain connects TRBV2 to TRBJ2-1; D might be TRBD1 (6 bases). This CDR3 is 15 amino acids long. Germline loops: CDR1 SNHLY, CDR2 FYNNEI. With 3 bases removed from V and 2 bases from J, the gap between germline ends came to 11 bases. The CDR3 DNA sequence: TGTGCCAGCAGTGACGGAAGGGGGACCTACAATGAGCAGTTCTTC. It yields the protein CASSDGRGTYNEQFF.

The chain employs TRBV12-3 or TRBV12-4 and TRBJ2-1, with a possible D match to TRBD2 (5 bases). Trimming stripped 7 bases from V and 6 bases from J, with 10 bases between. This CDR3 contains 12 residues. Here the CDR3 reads CASTQDFNEQFF. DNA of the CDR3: TGTGCCAGCACCCAGGACTTCAATGAGCAGTTCTTC.

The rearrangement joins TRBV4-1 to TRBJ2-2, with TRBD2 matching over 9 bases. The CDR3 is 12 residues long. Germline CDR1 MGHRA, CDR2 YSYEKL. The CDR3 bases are TGCGCTAGCGGGGGACCCACCGGGGAGCTGTTTTTT. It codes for CASGGPTGELFF.

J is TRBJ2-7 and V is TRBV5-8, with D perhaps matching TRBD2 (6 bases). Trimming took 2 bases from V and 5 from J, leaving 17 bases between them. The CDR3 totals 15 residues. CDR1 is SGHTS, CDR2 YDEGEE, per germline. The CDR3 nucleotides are TGTGCCAGCAGCTTTGGGTGGGGGGAAACCGACGAGCAGTACTTC. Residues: CASSFGWGETDEQYF.

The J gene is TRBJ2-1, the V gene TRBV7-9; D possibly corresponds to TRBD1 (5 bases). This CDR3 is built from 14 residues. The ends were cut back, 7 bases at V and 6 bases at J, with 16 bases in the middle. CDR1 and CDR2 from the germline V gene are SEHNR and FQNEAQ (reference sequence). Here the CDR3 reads CASTFWQGGNEQFF. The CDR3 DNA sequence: TGTGCCAGCACCTTCTGGCAGGGCGGCAATGAGCAGTTCTTC.

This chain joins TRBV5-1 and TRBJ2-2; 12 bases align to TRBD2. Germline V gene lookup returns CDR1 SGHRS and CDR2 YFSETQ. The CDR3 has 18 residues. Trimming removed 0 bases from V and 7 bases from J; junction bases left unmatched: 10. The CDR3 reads CASSLESLAGGPGGELFF. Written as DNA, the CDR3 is TGCGCCAGCAGCTTGGAATCGCTAGCGGGAGGGCCCGGCGGGGAGCTGTTTTTT.

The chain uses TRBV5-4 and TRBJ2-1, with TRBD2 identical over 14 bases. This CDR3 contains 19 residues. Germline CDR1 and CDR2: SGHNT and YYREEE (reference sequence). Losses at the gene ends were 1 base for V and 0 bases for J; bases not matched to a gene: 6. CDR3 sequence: CASSLSGLAGVPSYNEQFF. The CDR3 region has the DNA TGTGCCAGCAGCTTGTCGGGACTAGCGGGGGTCCCCTCCTACAATGAGCAGTTCTTC.

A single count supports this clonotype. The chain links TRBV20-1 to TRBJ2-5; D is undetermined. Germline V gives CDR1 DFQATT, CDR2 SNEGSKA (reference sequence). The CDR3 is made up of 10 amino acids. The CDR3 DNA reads TGCGCCACTACGGCGGAGACCCAGTACTTC. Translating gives CATTAETQYF.

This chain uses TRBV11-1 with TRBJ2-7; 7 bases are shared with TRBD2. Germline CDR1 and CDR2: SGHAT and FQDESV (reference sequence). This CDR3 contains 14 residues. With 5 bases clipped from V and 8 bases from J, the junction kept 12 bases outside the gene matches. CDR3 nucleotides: TGTGCCAGCAGCCCCTGGGAGGGGCGTGGGAAGCAGTACTTC. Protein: CASSPWEGRGKQYF.

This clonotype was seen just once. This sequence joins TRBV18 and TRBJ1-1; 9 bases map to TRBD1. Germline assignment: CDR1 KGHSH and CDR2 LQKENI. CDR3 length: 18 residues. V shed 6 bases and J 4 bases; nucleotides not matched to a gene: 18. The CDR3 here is CASSPLDRGVVGITEAFF. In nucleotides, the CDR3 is TGTGCCAGCTCGCCGCTGGACAGGGGAGTAGTAGGTATCACTGAAGCTTTCTTT.

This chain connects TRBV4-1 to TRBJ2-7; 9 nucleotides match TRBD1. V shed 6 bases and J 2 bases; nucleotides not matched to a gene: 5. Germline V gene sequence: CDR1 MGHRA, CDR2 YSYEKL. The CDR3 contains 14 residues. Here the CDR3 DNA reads TGCGCCAGCAGGGTAGGGACAGGGCCCTACGAGCAGTACTTC. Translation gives CASRVGTGPYEQYF.

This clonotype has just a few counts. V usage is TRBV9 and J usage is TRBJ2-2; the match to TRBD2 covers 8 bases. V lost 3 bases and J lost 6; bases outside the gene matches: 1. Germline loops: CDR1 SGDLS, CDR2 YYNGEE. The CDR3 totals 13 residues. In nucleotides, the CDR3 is TGTGCCAGCAGCGCCGGGGGGGCCGGGGAGCTGTTTTTT. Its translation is CASSAGGAGELFF.

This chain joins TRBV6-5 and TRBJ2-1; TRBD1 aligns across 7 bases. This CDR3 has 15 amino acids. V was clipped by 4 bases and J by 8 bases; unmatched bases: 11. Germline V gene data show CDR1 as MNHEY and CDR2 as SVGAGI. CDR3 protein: CASSFRQGGVYEQFF. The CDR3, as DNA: TGTGCCAGCAGTTTTAGACAGGGTGGCGTCTATGAGCAGTTCTTC.

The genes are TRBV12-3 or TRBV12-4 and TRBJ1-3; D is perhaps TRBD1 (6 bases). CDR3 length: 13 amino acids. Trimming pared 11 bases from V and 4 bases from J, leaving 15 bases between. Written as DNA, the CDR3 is TGTGCCTTCAGCCGGGACATAGGAAACACCATATATTTT. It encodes CAFSRDIGNTIYF.

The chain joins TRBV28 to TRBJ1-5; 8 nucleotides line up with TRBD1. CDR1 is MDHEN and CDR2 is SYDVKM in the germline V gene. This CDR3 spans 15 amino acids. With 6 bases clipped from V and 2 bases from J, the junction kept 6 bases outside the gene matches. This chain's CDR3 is CASSARGPGNQPQHF. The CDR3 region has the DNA TGTGCCAGCAGCGCCAGGGGGCCCGGCAATCAGCCCCAGCATTTT.